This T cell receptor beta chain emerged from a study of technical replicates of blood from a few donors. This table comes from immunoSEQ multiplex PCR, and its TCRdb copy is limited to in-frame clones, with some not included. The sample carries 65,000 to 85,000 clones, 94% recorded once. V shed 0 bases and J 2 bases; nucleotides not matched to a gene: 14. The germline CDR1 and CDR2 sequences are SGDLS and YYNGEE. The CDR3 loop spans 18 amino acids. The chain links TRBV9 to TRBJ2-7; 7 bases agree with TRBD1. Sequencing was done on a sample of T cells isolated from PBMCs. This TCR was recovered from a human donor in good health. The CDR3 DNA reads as TGTGCCAGCAGCGTAGGCTGGGGTCGGGACAGAATTACCTACGAGCAGTACTTC. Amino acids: CASSVGWGRDRITYEQYF.